A single TCR beta chain is shown here with its context. This sample was taken from a study of blood T cells in healthy people across ages. Every donor gave ten milliliters of peripheral blood. The CDR3 covers 15 residues. V shed 2 bases, J shed 2 bases, and the junction held 4 bases outside the gene matches. Using a J-beta primer mix together with a sample-barcoded 5' primer, a second PCR was run for roughly 7 to 11 cycles. MiXCR, run by TCRdb on the 5' RACE reads, gives a single entry per CDR3 protein. The sample lists 550,000 to 750,000 distinct CDR3 sequences, roughly 21% occurring once. The specimen sequenced was blood. This TCR was recovered from an older man in good health. The chain carries TRBV12-3 or TRBV12-4 and TRBJ2-5, with 8 bases matching TRBD1. CDR3 sequence reads: CASSLKGTGQETQYF. In DNA form, the CDR3 reads TGTGCCAGCAGTTTAAAAGGGACAGGACAAGAGACCCAGTACTTC.